This TCR beta chain was profiled in a study of T cell responses to AZD1222 COVID-19 vaccine. General observations from the study: Donors were mostly white British, more females; clonal diversity possibly underestimated. Within unmutated variant regions lay the reported targets of nearly half of spike-specific TCRs.

Data came from immunoSEQ multiplex PCR; TCRdb stores just in-frame clones and leaves some out. The sample shows 95,000 to 150,000 clones, around 87% of them seen only once. Concerning this clone: Its antigen is unidentified.

The V and J ends lost 3 bases and 4 bases respectively, with 5 bases between them. The CDR3 totals 12 residues. Germline values: CDR1 MNHEY, CDR2 SMNVEV (reference sequence). V and J are TRBV27 and TRBJ2-3, with D uncertain. The sequencing here drew on peripheral blood, taken on day 0 of AZD1222 vaccination. The TCR sequence derives from an adult in good health. The CDR3 DNA reads TGTGCCAGCAGTTTTTCGGCAGATACGCAGTATTTT. This sequence encodes CASSFSADTQYF.